This T cell receptor (beta chain) emerged from a study of blood T cell repertoires in COVID-19. Germline V gene data show CDR1 as SGHNT and CDR2 as YYREEE (reference sequence). This CDR3 contains 18 residues. With V trimmed by 1 base and J by 9 bases, 18 bases remained unmatched. TCRdb's table, derived via immunoSEQ multiplex PCR, lists solely in-frame clones and lacks some. The sample consists of 35,000 to 45,000 clones, 80% to 95% of them appearing once. The clonotype originates from a woman aged 80 or over with acute or convalescent COVID-19. Sequenced material: peripheral blood. The rearrangement links TRBV5-4 to TRBJ1-5; TRBD1 aligns across 8 bases. The CDR3 sequence: CASSLSVRTGTTLGPQHF. The CDR3 nucleotides read TGTGCCAGCAGCTTGTCCGTCCGGACAGGGACAACATTGGGGCCCCAGCATTTT.